This TCR beta chain appears in the sequencing data of a study of blood T cell repertoires in COVID-19. Study context: COVID-19 samples, acute and convalescent, were from the United States, Italy and Spain. T cells, B-cell-depleted T cells, or PBMCs provided the cDNA or gDNA that served as material.

Between the trimmed V and J ends, which lost 4 bases and 0 bases, there was a span of 13 bases. This CDR3 is 16 amino acids long. From germline, CDR1 is SGHTA and CDR2 FQGNSA. In the source study's methods: Reference gene primer amplification gave nucleated cell count estimates. Some clones are missing from TCRdb's copy, which holds only in-frame ones; the method was immunoSEQ multiplex PCR. V and J calls and clone size are given by that table; D and trimming were obtained from the DNA. This repertoire shows fewer than 300,000 clones, less than 90% found once; its top ten account for 3.5% to 4.5%. V usage is TRBV7-2 and J usage is TRBJ2-1; maybe TRBD2 (6 bases). The sequencing sample was made of peripheral blood. This clonotype was sampled from a man between 60 and 75 years old who had recovered from COVID-19. DNA for the CDR3: TGTGCCAGCAGCTACCCGGGAGTCAGCTCCTACAATGAGCAGTTCTTC. Protein sequence: CASSYPGVSSYNEQFF.